This is a list of T cell receptor beta chains from one sample in a study of blood T cell repertoires in COVID-19. Method: immunoSEQ multiplex PCR; TCRdb's copy keeps in-frame clones and lacks some. The sample yields a few hundred thousand clones, more than 70% seen once. Sequencing used peripheral blood. The receptors were gathered from a woman between 45 and 65 years old with acute or convalescent COVID-19. Each CDR3 is given with its conserved first and last residue. A D gene is named only where the DNA matches it firmly. The listing skips clone size in some rows; elsewhere it reads once, few, many or a size class.

j_gene,abundance,v_gene,d_gene,CDR3nt,CDR3aa
TRBJ2-3,once,TRBV27,-,TGTGCCAGCAGTTTGGCGTTTGAGGGAATATTTTCAGATACGCAGTATTTT,CASSLAFEGIFSDTQYF
TRBJ2-1,-,TRBV3-1/TRBV3-2,TRBD2,TGTGCCAGCAGCCAGACGGGAGGGGTTTTAGACAATGAGCAGTTCTTC,CASSQTGGVLDNEQFF
TRBJ2-1,-,TRBV5-5,-,TGTGCCAGCAGCTTGGGTTACGGCGGGGGCGTCAGGGAGCAGTTCTTC,CASSLGYGGGVREQFF
TRBJ2-7,few,TRBV10-3,TRBD1,TGTGCCATTTGGGACAGCACAGGCGAGCAGTACTTC,CAIWDSTGEQYF
TRBJ1-1,-,TRBV5-6,-,TGTGCCAGCAGCCCCGCCGGACAGTTGAACACTGAAGCTTTCTTT,CASSPAGQLNTEAFF
TRBJ2-7,-,TRBV3-1/TRBV3-2,TRBD1,TGTGCCAGCAGCCACGGACAGGAAGTCTCCTACGAGCAGTACTTC,CASSHGQEVSYEQYF
TRBJ2-3,-,TRBV19,-,TGTGCCAGTAGTAGGCTCGCTAGCACAGATACGCAGTATTTT,CASSRLASTDTQYF
TRBJ1-1,-,TRBV19,TRBD1,TGTGCCAGTAGTCAAGACCGGGACAGGGGGCAGATGGACACTGAAGCTTTCTTT,CASSQDRDRGQMDTEAFF
TRBJ2-3,once,TRBV27,TRBD2,TGTGCCAGCAGTTCCTCTAGCGGGGCCTCTCGCACAGATACGCAGTATTTT,CASSSSSGASRTDTQYF
TRBJ2-7,few,TRBV28,TRBD1,TGTGCCAGCAGTCCGGGACAGGGGGCCTACGAGCAGTACTTC,CASSPGQGAYEQYF
TRBJ2-3,-,TRBV3-1/TRBV3-2,-,TGTGCCAGCAGCCAAGGCACTCTAGACAGCACAGATACGCAGTATTTT,CASSQGTLDSTDTQYF
TRBJ2-5,-,TRBV7-2,-,TGTGCCAGCAGCCCCCGCGCGGGCCAAGAGACCCAGTACTTC,CASSPRAGQETQYF
TRBJ2-3,-,TRBV9,TRBD2,TGTGCCAGCAGCGCCCAGACTAGCTCAGATACGCAGTATTTT,CASSAQTSSDTQYF
TRBJ2-5,-,TRBV27,-,TGTGCCAGCAGAAGGACAGACCGGGGTTTGTTTCGATCGGAAGGTCGGGAGACCCAGTACTTC,CASRRTDRGLFRSEGRETQYF
TRBJ2-5,-,TRBV7-9,TRBD1,TGTGCCAGCAGCTCCCGAAGACAGGGGCGGGAGACCCAGTACTTC,CASSSRRQGRETQYF
TRBJ2-1,-,TRBV5-1,TRBD2,TGCGCCAGCAGCTTGGCCATAGCGGGAGGGCTCTACAATGAGCAGTTCTTC,CASSLAIAGGLYNEQFF
TRBJ2-1,-,TRBV7-2,-,TGTGCCAGCAGCTTATCATTTCGTGGGAGACGGTTCTTC,CASSLSFRGRRFF
TRBJ1-2,-,TRBV11-1,-,TGTGCCAGCAGCTTATCCAGGGACTATGGCTACACCTTC,CASSLSRDYGYTF
TRBJ2-7,-,TRBV13,TRBD1,TGTGCCAGCAGTCAGGGGGTATTAAGCTACGAGCAGTACTTC,CASSQGVLSYEQYF
TRBJ2-2,-,TRBV28,-,TGTGCCAGCGGGGGACTGACGGACGAGAACACCGGGGAGCTGTTTTTT,CASGGLTDENTGELFF
TRBJ2-1,-,TRBV13,-,TGTGCCAGCAGCTTAGCCAAGCGGGTAGGGGATGAGCAGTTCTTC,CASSLAKRVGDEQFF
TRBJ2-1,once,TRBV4-3,TRBD2,TGCGCCAGCAGCCCCTATCTAGCGGACAATGAGCAGTTCTTC,CASSPYLADNEQFF
TRBJ1-4,-,TRBV3-1/TRBV3-2,-,TGTGCCAGCAGCCAGCAGGGTCTTTATGAAAAACTGTTTTTT,CASSQQGLYEKLFF
TRBJ1-3,-,TRBV5-1,TRBD1,TGCGCCAGCAGCCCCGGGACAGGGTACTCTGGAAACACCATATATTTT,CASSPGTGYSGNTIYF
TRBJ1-2,-,TRBV7-2,-,TGTGCCAGCAGCTTAACCGGGGATGGCTACACCTTC,CASSLTGDGYTF
TRBJ1-1,-,TRBV2,-,TGTGCCAGCACCGAGACAGGTAGAAGAGCTTTCTTT,CASTETGRRAFF
TRBJ2-1,once,TRBV29-1,TRBD2,TGCAGCGTTGAAGATCATCTAGCGGGAGGTATAGATGAGCAGTTCTTC,CSVEDHLAGGIDEQFF
TRBJ1-2,-,TRBV6-5,TRBD1,TGTGCCAGCAGCAAGGGACAGGTATATGGCTACACCTTC,CASSKGQVYGYTF
TRBJ2-7,-,TRBV2,-,TGTGCCAGCAGGGACGAGGCGGGATACCACGAGCAGTACTTC,CASRDEAGYHEQYF
TRBJ2-3,-,TRBV7-3,TRBD2,TGTGCCAGCAGCTTAACGTTTGAGCGGGAGGGCACAGATACGCAGTATTTT,CASSLTFEREGTDTQYF
TRBJ1-1,-,TRBV24-1,-,TGTGCCACCAGTGGTGGGGGGGGATCGAACACTGAAGCTTTCTTT,CATSGGGGSNTEAFF
TRBJ2-7,-,TRBV27,-,TGTGCCAGCAGTTCAATAGCTAGCGTCTCCTACGAGCAGTACTTC,CASSSIASVSYEQYF
TRBJ2-7,-,TRBV2,TRBD1,TGTGCCAGCAGGGCAGGGGGCCGGGCCTACGAGCAGTACTTC,CASRAGGRAYEQYF
TRBJ2-4,few,TRBV21-1,-,TGTGCCAGCAGCAAACGGCCAGGGGGCGGGGGAAACATTCAGTACTTC,CASSKRPGGGGNIQYF
TRBJ1-4,-,TRBV6-6,TRBD1,TGTGCCAGCAGTGGGCTCGACAGGGGGCGGGATGAAAAACTGTTTTTT,CASSGLDRGRDEKLFF
TRBJ2-5,-,TRBV27,-,TGTGCCAGCAGCGCGGTGTACCAAGAGACCCAGTACTTC,CASSAVYQETQYF
TRBJ1-2,few,TRBV30,-,TGTGCCTGGAGTGTTCTGGCGGGGGGCGACGGAGGCTACACCTTC,CAWSVLAGGDGGYTF
TRBJ2-1,once,TRBV18,TRBD2,TGTGCCAGCTTGGGACTAGCGGGAGTCGAGGGTTCCTACAATGAGCAGTTCTTC,CASLGLAGVEGSYNEQFF